This TCR beta chain was profiled in a study of shared clonotypes between healthy human individuals. Study findings and constraints: Naive subsets usually exceeded memory subsets in estimated richness. Clonotype sharing across several donors was observed for around 4.8% of naive CD4 clonotypes. Blood was the sole source, and tissue repertoires probably differ.

Notes on this clone: As yet, its antigen is unknown.

The CDR3 runs 15 residues. With V trimmed by 0 bases and J by 6 bases, 0 bases remained unmatched. CDR1 and CDR2 (germline): LNHNV, YYDKDF (reference sequence). In the original analysis: Without quality scores, immunoSEQ junctional reads could not be filtered like full-length reads. The table came from immunoSEQ multiplex PCR; TCRdb's copy has only in-frame clones and leaves some out. The V and J calls and the clone size are those of that table, but D and trimming were determined from the DNA. The sample yields 700,000 or so clones, approximately 79% seen once. This chain uses TRBV15 with TRBJ2-1, with TRBD2 identical over 12 bases. Material for sequencing was memory CD4+ T cells sorted from blood. The subset here: CD45RA-negative fraction. The origin of this receptor is a woman between 25 and 40 years old in good health. CDR3 loop: CATSRELAGGNEQFF. The CDR3 DNA reads as TGTGCCACCAGCAGAGAACTAGCGGGGGGCAATGAGCAGTTCTTC.